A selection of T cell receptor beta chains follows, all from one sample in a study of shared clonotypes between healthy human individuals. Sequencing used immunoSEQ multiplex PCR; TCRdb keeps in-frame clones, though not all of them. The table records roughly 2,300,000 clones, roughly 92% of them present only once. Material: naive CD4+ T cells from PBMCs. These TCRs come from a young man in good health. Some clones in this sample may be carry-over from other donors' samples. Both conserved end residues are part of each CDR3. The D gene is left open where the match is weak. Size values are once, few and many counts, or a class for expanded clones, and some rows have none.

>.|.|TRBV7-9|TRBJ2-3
TGTGCCAGCAGCCCCGAGGGCAGGCTCACAGATACGCAGTATTTT
CASSPEGRLTDTQYF
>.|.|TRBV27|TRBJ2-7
TGTGCCAGCAGTTTATACCATGGGAGCGGCAGGGACGAGCAGTACTTC
CASSLYHGSGRDEQYF
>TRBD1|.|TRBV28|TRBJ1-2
TGTGCCAGCAGTGGCCTGACAGGGGGTGGTAACTATGGCTACACCTTC
CASSGLTGGGNYGYTF
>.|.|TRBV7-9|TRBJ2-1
TGTGCCAGCAGCCCCGGCCAACCGGGAAATGAGCAGTTCTTC
CASSPGQPGNEQFF
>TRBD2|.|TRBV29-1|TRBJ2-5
TGCAGCACCGGGGGGGGAAACACCTATGGGCAGTACTTC
CSTGGGNTYGQYF
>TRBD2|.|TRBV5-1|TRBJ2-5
TGCGCCAGCAGCTTGGATCCTAGCGGAGAGACCCAGTACTTC
CASSLDPSGETQYF
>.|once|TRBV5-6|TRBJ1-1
TGTGCCAGCAGCTCGGACGGCACTGAAGCTTTCTTT
CASSSDGTEAFF
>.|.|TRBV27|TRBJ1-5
TGTGCCACAAGGAGCAGGGAGGGTTATAGCAATCAGCCCCAGCATTTT
CATRSREGYSNQPQHF
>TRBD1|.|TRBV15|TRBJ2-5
TGTGCCACCAGCAGATTCCCGGACAGGGTCGAGGGAGAGACCCAGTACTTC
CATSRFPDRVEGETQYF
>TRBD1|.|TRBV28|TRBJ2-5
TGTGCCAGCAGCCCACCTGGGACAGCCCTTGGGACCCAGTACTTC
CASSPPGTALGTQYF
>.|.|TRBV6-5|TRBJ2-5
TGTGCCAGCCGAACCCCCAACCCGGAGACCCAGTACTTC
CASRTPNPETQYF
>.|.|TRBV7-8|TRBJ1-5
TGTGCCAGCAGCTACCAAAGGGCTAGCAATCAGCCCCAGCATTTT
CASSYQRASNQPQHF
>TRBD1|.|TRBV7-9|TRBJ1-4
TGTGCCAGCAGCTCATGGGGACAGCCAAATGAAAAACTGTTTTTT
CASSSWGQPNEKLFF
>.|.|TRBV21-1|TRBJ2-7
TGTGCCAGCAGCAACCGGGACAGGGCCCCGACCCGCTACGAGCAGTACTTC
CASSNRDRAPTRYEQYF
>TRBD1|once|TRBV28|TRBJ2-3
TGTGCCAGCACCAACGTTGGGGGTGTGGCAGGGGGCTATAGTGCAGATACGCAGTATTTT
CASTNVGGVAGGYSADTQYF
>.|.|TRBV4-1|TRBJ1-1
TGCGCCAGCAGCCAAGGAAGGGCCAGGGGGAACACTGAAGCTTTCTTT
CASSQGRARGNTEAFF
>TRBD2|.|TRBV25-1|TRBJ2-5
TGTGCCAGCAGCGCCCTAGCGGGAGGGCTGGAGACCCAGTACTTC
CASSALAGGLETQYF
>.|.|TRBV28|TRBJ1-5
TGTGCCAGCAGTTTAATTTCGGGGGACAATCAGCCCCAGCATTTT
CASSLISGDNQPQHF
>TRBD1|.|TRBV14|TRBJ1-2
TGTGCCAGCAGCCAAGGCTGGCAGGGGGTTGGCTACACCTTC
CASSQGWQGVGYTF
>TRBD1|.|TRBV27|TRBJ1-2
TGTGCCAGCAGTCCAGGGGGCTCTAACTATGGCTACACCTTC
CASSPGGSNYGYTF
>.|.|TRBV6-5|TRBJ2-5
TGTGCCAGCGGTGTGTCGCAAGAGACCCAGTACTTC
CASGVSQETQYF
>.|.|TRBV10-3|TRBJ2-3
TGTGCCATCAGTGGGCGGGATGGGGCAGATACGCAGTATTTT
CAISGRDGADTQYF
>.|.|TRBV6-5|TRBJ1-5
TGTGCCAGCAGTCCGCATAGGGGCAATCAGCCCCAGCATTTT
CASSPHRGNQPQHF
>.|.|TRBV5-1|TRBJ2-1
TGCGCCAGCAGCAGGAGGGGGGGCCCCAATGAGCAGTTCTTC
CASSRRGGPNEQFF
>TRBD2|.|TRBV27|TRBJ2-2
TGTGCCAGCAGTTTATTTAGTCTAGCGGGAGTGGGAACCGGGGAGCTGTTTTTT
CASSLFSLAGVGTGELFF
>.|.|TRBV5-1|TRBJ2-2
TGCGCCAGCATAAACGAGAACACCGGGGAGCTGTTTTTT
CASINENTGELFF
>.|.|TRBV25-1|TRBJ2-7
TGTGCCAGCCGCGGAAATACAGGACCGCCGGACGAGCAGTACTTC
CASRGNTGPPDEQYF
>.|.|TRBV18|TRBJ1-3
TGTGCCAGCTCACCACAATCAGGGAATGGAAACACCATATATTTT
CASSPQSGNGNTIYF
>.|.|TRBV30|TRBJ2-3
TGTGCCTGGAGTGAGGGACTTTTCACAGATACGCAGTATTTT
CAWSEGLFTDTQYF
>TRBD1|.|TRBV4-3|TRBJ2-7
TGCGCCAGCAGCCAGGAGGACAGGGGGGGCTACGAGCAGTACTTC
CASSQEDRGGYEQYF
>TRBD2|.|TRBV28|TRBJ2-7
TGTGCCAGCAGCCAACCACGGACTAGCGCGTACGAGCAGTACTTC
CASSQPRTSAYEQYF
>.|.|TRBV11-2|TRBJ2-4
TGTGCCAGCAGCTTAGGTCACAGGTCTGACATTCAGTACTTC
CASSLGHRSDIQYF
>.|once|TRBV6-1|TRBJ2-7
TGTGCCAGCAGTAAAAACTACGAGCAGTACTTC
CASSKNYEQYF
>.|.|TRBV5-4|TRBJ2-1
TGTGCCAGCAGCTTGGACCAAACCTCCTACAATGAGCAGTTCTTC
CASSLDQTSYNEQFF
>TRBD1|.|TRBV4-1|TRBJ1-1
TGCGCCAGCAGCCAAGATGTGGGACAGGGCACTGAAGCTTTCTTT
CASSQDVGQGTEAFF
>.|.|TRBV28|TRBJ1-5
TGTGCCAGCAGTTTATGGGTGGGGCCCCAGCATTTT
CASSLWVGPQHF
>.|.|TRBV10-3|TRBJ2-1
TGTGCCATAGCGTCTGCGGGGGCTAGCTCCTACAATGAGCAGTTCTTC
CAIASAGASSYNEQFF
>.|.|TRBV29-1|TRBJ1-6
TGCAGCGTGGCGCAGGGACCCTATAATTCACCCCTCCACTTT
CSVAQGPYNSPLHF
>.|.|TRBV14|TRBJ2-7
TGTGCCAGCAGCCAGGGCTCAGCAGACTCCTACGAGCAGTACTTC
CASSQGSADSYEQYF
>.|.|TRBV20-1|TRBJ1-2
TGCAGTGCTCAGAGCCCACTCGGCTACACCTTC
CSAQSPLGYTF
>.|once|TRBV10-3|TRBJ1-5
TGTGCCACCCCGTGGGTTGCGGAACAGCGCTATAGCAATCAGCCCCAGCATTTT
CATPWVAEQRYSNQPQHF
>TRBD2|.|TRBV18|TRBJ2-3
TGTGCCAGCTCATGGGCGGGAGTGGACACAGATACGCAGTATTTT
CASSWAGVDTDTQYF
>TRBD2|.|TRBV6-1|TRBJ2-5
TGTGCCAGCAGTGAAAGGGGTGCGGGAGGGCCTCCAATTACTGAGACCCAGTACTTC
CASSERGAGGPPITETQYF
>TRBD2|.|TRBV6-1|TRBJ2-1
TGTGCCAGCTTTGCGGGGGGTGACAATGAGCAGTTCTTC
CASFAGGDNEQFF
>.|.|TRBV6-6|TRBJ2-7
TGTGCCAGCCGGGCAGCCCTCCCCTACGAGCAGTACTTC
CASRAALPYEQYF
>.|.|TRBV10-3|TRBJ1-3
TGTGCCATCAGTTTGGGCGTCTCCTCTGGAAACACCATATATTTT
CAISLGVSSGNTIYF
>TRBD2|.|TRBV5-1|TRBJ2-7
TGCGCCAGCAGCTCGGGACTAGCGGGAGGGCCCAGCGAGCAGTACTTC
CASSSGLAGGPSEQYF
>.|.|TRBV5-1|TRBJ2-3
TGCGCCAGCAGCTTGGCGTCAGGCCGCACAGATACGCAGTATTTT
CASSLASGRTDTQYF
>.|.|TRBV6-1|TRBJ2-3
TGTGCCAGCACGGACACCCTTGGGCAGTATTTT
CASTDTLGQYF
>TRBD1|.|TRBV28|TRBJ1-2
TGTGCCAGCAGTTCTCCCGGACAGGGAGGAGGCGGCTACACCTTC
CASSSPGQGGGGYTF
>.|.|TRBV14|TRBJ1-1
TGTGCCAGCAGCCAAGATTTGAGGACTGAAGCTTTCTTT
CASSQDLRTEAFF
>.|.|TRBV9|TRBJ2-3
TGTGCCAGCGGGAACAGGGGCGCGGGGACAGATACGCAGTATTTT
CASGNRGAGTDTQYF
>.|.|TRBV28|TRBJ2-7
TGTGCCAGCAGCCCTGGGACAACAGAGCAGTACTTC
CASSPGTTEQYF
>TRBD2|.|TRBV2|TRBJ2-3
TGTGCCAGCAGTGACTGGCTAGCGGGGGAGGGTCTCGGCACAGATACGCAGTATTTT
CASSDWLAGEGLGTDTQYF
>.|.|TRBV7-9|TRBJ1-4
TGTGCCAGCAGCCCGAAGATTTTTCGAGGGGATGGTGAAAAACTGTTTTTT
CASSPKIFRGDGEKLFF
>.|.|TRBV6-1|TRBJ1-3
TGTGCCAGCAGTGAAGGCCCCTGGGGCGGAAACACCATATATTTT
CASSEGPWGGNTIYF
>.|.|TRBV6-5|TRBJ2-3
TGTGCCAGCAGTAGAGACGGCACAGATACGCAGTATTTT
CASSRDGTDTQYF
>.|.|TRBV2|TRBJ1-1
TGTGCCAGCAGTGTGATGGAGGGACTAGGAGAAGCTTTCTTT
CASSVMEGLGEAFF
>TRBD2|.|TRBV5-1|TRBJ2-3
TGCGCCAGCAGCTCTCTAGCGGGAAGCACAGATACGCAGTATTTT
CASSSLAGSTDTQYF